The table lists the clone carrying this T cell receptor beta chain with a few counts. The junction and the germline gene differ at one end; a read error may be behind it. The data originate from a study of Graves' ophthalmopathy and Graves' hyperthyroidism. This CDR3 spans 13 amino acids. Germline loops: CDR1 SGHKS, CDR2 YYEKEE (reference sequence). Amplification from RNA transcripts yielded the TCR beta CDR3 regions. First-round RT-PCR employed HTBI primers, with a second-round multiplex PCR after it. TCRdb re-analysed the multiplex PCR reads in MiXCR, keeping a single row per CDR3 protein. The profile shows approximately 410,000 distinct CDR3 sequences, less than 20% of them singletons.

The chain couples TRBV5-5 to TRBJ2-5, with D perhaps TRBD1 (6 bases). Sequencing input: peripheral blood. The source is a woman aged 18-29 years with stable Graves' hyperthyroidism. The CDR3 loop is CASSSDAHRDTDF. DNA of the CDR3: TGTGCCAGCAGCTCCGACGCTCACCGGGACACGGACTTC.